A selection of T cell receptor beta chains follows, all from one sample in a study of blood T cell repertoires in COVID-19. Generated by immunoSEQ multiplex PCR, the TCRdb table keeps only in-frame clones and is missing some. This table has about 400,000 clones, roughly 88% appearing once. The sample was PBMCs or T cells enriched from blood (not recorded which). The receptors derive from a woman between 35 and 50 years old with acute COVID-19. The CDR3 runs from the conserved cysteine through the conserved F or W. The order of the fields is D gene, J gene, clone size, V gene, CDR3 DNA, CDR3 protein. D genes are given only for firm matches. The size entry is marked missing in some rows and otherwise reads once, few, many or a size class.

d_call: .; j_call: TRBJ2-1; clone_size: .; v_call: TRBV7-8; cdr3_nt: TGTGCCAGCAGCTTAACAGTGGGTGGGTACAATGAGCAGTTCTTC; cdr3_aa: CASSLTVGGYNEQFF
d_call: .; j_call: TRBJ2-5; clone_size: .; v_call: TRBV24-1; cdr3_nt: TGTGCCACCAGTTCGCGGGATCAGGAGACCCAGTACTTC; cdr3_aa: CATSSRDQETQYF
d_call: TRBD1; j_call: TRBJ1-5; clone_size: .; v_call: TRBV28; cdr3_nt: TGTGCCAGCACCGGACAGGGGGAACCCTCTTCCCAGCATTTT; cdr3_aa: CASTGQGEPSSQHF
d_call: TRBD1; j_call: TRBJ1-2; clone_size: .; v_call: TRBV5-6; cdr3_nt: TGTGCCAGCAGCTTGTACGACAGGGCCTATGGCTACACCTTC; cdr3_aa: CASSLYDRAYGYTF
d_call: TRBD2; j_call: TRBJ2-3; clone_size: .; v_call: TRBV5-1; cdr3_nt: TGCGCCAGCAGCTTCTTAGCGGGGGCCAACACAGATACGCAGTATTTT; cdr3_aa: CASSFLAGANTDTQYF
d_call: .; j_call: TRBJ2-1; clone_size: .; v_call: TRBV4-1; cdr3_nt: TGCGCCAGCAGCCAAGAGGGGGACACCACCTACAATGAGCAGTTCTTC; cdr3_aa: CASSQEGDTTYNEQFF
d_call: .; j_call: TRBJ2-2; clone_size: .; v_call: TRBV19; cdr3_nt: TGTGCCAGTGGGGGGTGGACCACCGGGGAGCTGTTTTTT; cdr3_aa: CASGGWTTGELFF
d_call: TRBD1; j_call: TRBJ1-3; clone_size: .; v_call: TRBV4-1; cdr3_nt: TGCGCCAGCAGCCAAGGGACAGGGTCTGGAAACACCATATATTTT; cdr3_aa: CASSQGTGSGNTIYF
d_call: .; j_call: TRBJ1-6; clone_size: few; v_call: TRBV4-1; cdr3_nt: TGCGCCAGCAGCCAGACAGCTGATAATTCACCCCTCCACTTT; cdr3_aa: CASSQTADNSPLHF
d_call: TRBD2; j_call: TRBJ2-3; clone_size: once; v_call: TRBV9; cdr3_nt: TGTGCCAGCAGTGGGGTTGCGGGAGGGTGGACAGATACGCAGTATTTT; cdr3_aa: CASSGVAGGWTDTQYF
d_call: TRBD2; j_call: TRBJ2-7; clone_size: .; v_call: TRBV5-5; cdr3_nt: TGTGCCAGCAGCTTCACGGGGGGGACCCACTACGAGCAGTACTTC; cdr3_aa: CASSFTGGTHYEQYF
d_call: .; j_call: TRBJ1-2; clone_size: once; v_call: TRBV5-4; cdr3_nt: TGTGCCAGCAGCTTGGCCAGGGGATTCCAGGGCAAGGATGGCTACACCTTC; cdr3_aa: CASSLARGFQGKDGYTF
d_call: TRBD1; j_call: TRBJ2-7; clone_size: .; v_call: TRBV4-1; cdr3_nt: TGCGCCAGCAGCCCCGGGACAGGGAGATACGAGCAGTACTTC; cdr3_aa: CASSPGTGRYEQYF
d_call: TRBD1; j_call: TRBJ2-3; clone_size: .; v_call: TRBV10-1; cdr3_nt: TGCGCCAGAGATCGGGACAGGGTCGATACGCAGTATTTT; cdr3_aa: CARDRDRVDTQYF
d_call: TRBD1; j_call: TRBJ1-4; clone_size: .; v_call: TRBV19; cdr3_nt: TGTGCCAGTAGTATGATTAACAGGGGGTTCGAAAAACTGTTTTTT; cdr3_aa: CASSMINRGFEKLFF
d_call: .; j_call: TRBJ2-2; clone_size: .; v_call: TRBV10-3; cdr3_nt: TGTGCCATCAGTGAGACAGCGAACACCGGGGAGCTGTTTTTT; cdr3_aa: CAISETANTGELFF
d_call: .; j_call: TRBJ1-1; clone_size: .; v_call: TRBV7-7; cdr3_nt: TGTGCCAGCAGCCCCGTAGGGCAGGGGAAAAACACTGAAGCTTTCTTT; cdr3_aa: CASSPVGQGKNTEAFF
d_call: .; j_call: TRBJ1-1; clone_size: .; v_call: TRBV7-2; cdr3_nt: TGTGCCAGCAGCTTTGACAGCAGTCGCACTGAAGCTTTCTTT; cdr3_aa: CASSFDSSRTEAFF
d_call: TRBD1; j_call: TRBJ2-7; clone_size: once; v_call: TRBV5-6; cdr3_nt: TGTGCCAGCAGCTTGGACAGGGGGCGAGAGCAGTACTTC; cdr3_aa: CASSLDRGREQYF
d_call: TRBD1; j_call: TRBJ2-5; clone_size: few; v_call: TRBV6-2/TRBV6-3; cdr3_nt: TGTGCCAGCAGTGTAACCGGGACAGGGGATATCTTTAGGACCCAGTACTTC; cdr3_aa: CASSVTGTGDIFRTQYF
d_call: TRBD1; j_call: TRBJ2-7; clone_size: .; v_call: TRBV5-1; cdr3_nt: TGCGCCAGCAGCCAGGACAGGACCTACGAGCAGTACTTC; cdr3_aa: CASSQDRTYEQYF
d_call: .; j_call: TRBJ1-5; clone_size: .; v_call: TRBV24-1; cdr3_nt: TGTGCCACCAGTGATTCGGGGGGGGCAAGTCAGCCCCAGCATTTT; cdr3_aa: CATSDSGGASQPQHF
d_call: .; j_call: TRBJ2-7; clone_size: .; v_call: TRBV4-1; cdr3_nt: TGCGCCAGCAGTGGGGACACATCCTACGAGCAGTACTTC; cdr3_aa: CASSGDTSYEQYF
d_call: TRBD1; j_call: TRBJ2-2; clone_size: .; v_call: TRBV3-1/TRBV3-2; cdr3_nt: TGTGCCAGCAGCTGGACAGGGACAACCGGGGAGCTGTTTTTT; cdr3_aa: CASSWTGTTGELFF
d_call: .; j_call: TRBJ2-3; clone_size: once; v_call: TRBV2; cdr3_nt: TGTGCCAGCAGTGATGTGGTGATGGGCTATTTT; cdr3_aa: CASSDVVMGYF
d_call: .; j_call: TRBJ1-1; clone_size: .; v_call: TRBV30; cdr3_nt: TGTGCCTCGTCGGCAGGGAACACTGAAGCTTTCTTT; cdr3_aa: CASSAGNTEAFF
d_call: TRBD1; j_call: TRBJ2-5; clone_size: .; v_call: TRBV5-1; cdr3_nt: TGCGCCAGCACCCTAGACGGGACAGGGGAAGAGACCCAGTACTTC; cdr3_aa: CASTLDGTGEETQYF
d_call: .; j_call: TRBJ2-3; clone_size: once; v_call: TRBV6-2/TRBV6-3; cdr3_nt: TGTGCCAGCAGTTCCAGGGTCGGGGATACGCAGTATTTT; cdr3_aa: CASSSRVGDTQYF
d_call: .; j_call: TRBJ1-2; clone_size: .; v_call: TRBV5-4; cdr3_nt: TGTGCCAGCAGCTTCGGTAGGCAGGGTGATGACGGCTACACCTTC; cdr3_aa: CASSFGRQGDDGYTF
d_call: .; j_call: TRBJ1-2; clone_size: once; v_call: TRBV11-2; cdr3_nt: TGTGCCAGCAGCTTAGGACAGACCGCAGCTGGCTACACCTTC; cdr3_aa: CASSLGQTAAGYTF
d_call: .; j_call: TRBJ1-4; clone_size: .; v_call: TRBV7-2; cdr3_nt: TGTGCCAGCAGCTTTCACGGTGCAACTAATGAAAAACTGTTTTTT; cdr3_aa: CASSFHGATNEKLFF
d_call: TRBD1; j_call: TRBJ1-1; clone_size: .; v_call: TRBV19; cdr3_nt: TGTGCCAGTAGCCCTCTTCCCGGGACAGGGTATCCTTTGAACACTGAAGCTTTCTTT; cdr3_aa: CASSPLPGTGYPLNTEAFF